The entry below gives a single T cell receptor beta chain sequence along with its context. The data belong to a study of early T cells in non-severe SARS-CoV-2 infection. The germline V and J ends were trimmed by 3 bases and 1 base, with 5 bases remaining between them. The germline CDR1 and CDR2 sequences are SGDLS and YYNGEE. The CDR3 is 12 amino acids. Each CDR3 protein is one row after TCRdb ran MiXCR on the 5' RACE reads. Of tens of thousands of distinct CDR3 sequences in the sample, under 6% were seen once. Sample: whole blood. This receptor was taken from an adult who was a healthcare worker with PCR-confirmed SARS-CoV-2 infection or an uninfected control (not recorded which). The gene calls are TRBV9 and TRBJ2-7; D call uncertain. The CDR3 region is CASSASSYEQYF. The CDR3 DNA reads TGTGCCAGCAGCGCAAGTTCCTACGAGCAGTACTTC. Drawing the rest from reference TRBV9 and TRBJ2-7, the complete variable domain is DSGVTQTPKHLITATGQRVTLRCSPRSGDLSVYWYQQSLDQGLQFLIQYYNGEERAKGNILERFSAQQFPDLHSELNLSSLELGDSALYFCASSASSYEQYFGPGTRLTVT.